This TCR beta chain was sequenced for a study of OX40 agonist ivuxolimab in advanced cancers. For the wider study: Ivuxolimab, which targeted the costimulatory receptor OX40 (CD134), was an agonistic, fully human IgG2 monoclonal antibody. In the dose-escalation cohort, roughly 80% of patients were male, and the mean age was approximately 64 years, with a range of about 20 to 90. Prior anti-PD-1, anti-PD-L1 or anti-CTLA-4 therapy was permitted, and less than 45% of dose-escalation patients had received checkpoint inhibitors. Peripheral TCRbeta sequencing was intended to test whether TCR sequence diversity was altered and clonal T-cell expansion was caused by ivuxolimab. Intravenous ivuxolimab was administered to patients every 2 weeks at six dose levels: 0.01, 0.1, 0.3, 1.5, 3 and 10 mg/kg. The paper covers the monotherapy dose-escalation part of the phase I ivuxolimab trial, which included N ≈ 50 patients. Of the roughly 54 patients in dose escalation, about 20 had hepatocellular carcinoma, around 15 had melanoma, 9 had renal cell carcinoma and 9 had head and neck cancer. Partial responses occurred in three dose-escalation patients: two with cutaneous melanoma and one with hepatocellular carcinoma. The investigation overall reported the following: In the 0.1-3.0 mg/kg groups, partial responders were among the patients with the lowest normalized peripheral clonal expansion, particularly in CD8+ T cells. At doses of 0.1 to 3.0 mg/kg, clonal expansion of both CD4+ and CD8+ T cells in blood was seen between baseline and week 6. After ivuxolimab, CD8+ T cells had more expanded clones than CD4+ T cells on average. Antigen specificity was not determined for the clonally expanded peripheral T cells. Low levels of normalized T-cell clonal expansion were also seen in some patients who did not respond.

The CDR3, cysteine through phenylalanine, is 13 amino acids long. The sequence is cut down to CDR3 DNA, 39 bases in frame from base 1. CDR1 and CDR2 are drawn from the germline V gene: SNHLY, FYNNEI. V is cut by 6 bases and J by 2 bases, and the space between the germline ends is 10 bases. On this clone itself: Its antigen remains unidentified. Base qualities are not provided; no much larger clone lies one nucleotide away.

Patients with autoimmune disease history or receiving systemic immunosuppression were excluded from the trial. In every dose cohort, peripheral blood was drawn for TCR sequencing at baseline, cycle 4 day 1, and cycle 7 day 1. The samples were taken from a phase I, first-in-human, multicenter, open-label dose-escalation trial of ivuxolimab. The trial enrolled adults with locally advanced or metastatic head and neck squamous cell, hepatocellular, melanoma or renal cell carcinoma. Before TCR sequencing, CD4+ T cells and CD8+ T cells from peripheral blood were sorted into separate populations. To sequence the TCRbeta CDR3 region, genomic DNA was isolated from the sorted cells. TCRbeta CDR3 regions were sequenced using the immunoSEQ Assay. Held by TCRdb, this immuneACCESS table contains in-frame sequences only and omits some clones. Under half of the omission traces to an unresolved V gene where checked; the cause of the rest is unknown. This sample gives tens of thousands of clones in total; 89% of them show up just once. The ten top clones hold 12% of the sample.

The sequence was obtained from an adult with an advanced solid tumor such as melanoma, head and neck, liver or kidney cancer. Sequences were derived from CD4+ or CD8+ T cells sorted from blood, sampled in a trial of the OX40 agonist ivuxolimab. Here the chain combines TRBV2 and TRBJ1-1; matching of 6 bases hints at TRBD1 as the D gene. CDR3 reads: CASRRDTNTEAFF. The DNA sequence is given as TGTGCCAGCAGGAGGGACACCAACACTGAAGCTTTCTTT.